The rows below give T cell receptor beta chains drawn from one sample of a study of blood T cell repertoires in COVID-19. Repertoires were generated with immunoSEQ multiplex PCR, while TCRdb's copy carries only in-frame clones and drops some. The sample consists of about 93,000 clones, roughly 89% of them appearing once. Sequencing was performed on peripheral blood. These TCRs come from a man in his sixties with COVID-19, enrolled during active disease. The conserved cysteine and the conserved F or W are not part of the CDR3 here.

TRBV27	TRBJ1-1	ASSLQDRGTEAF
TRBV10-2	TRBJ1-1	ASSESLQGLNTEAF
TRBV10-1	TRBJ2-7	ASSTSGRAGEQY
TRBV6-2/TRBV6-3	TRBJ1-2	ASSPLGQGAYGYT
TRBV21-1	TRBJ2-7	ASSSPEGLAGEDEQY
TRBV4-3	TRBJ2-5	ASSQEPGEVGETQY
TRBV10-1	TRBJ2-7	ASSDAGTGNEQY
TRBV27	TRBJ1-1	ASRSQGMNTEAF
TRBV29-1	TRBJ1-5	SVSDRASQPQH
TRBV2	TRBJ2-1	ASSGQGGNEQF
TRBV5-1	TRBJ2-7	ASSVSNSYEQY
TRBV5-4	TRBJ2-7	ASSADRGEIYEQY
TRBV18	TRBJ1-1	ASSSRTGNTEAF
TRBV5-5	TRBJ2-1	ASSFLSSSYNEQF
TRBV27	TRBJ2-7	ASEADRGNKY
TRBV7-3	TRBJ2-1	ASSLTGGVNEQF
TRBV5-1	TRBJ2-1	ASSPGQVELGEQF
TRBV7-6	TRBJ1-5	ASSLAAFLVTQPQH
TRBV29-1	TRBJ2-3	SVGSPESTDTQY
TRBV3-1/TRBV3-2	TRBJ2-2	ASSPGLPNTGELF
TRBV3-1/TRBV3-2	TRBJ2-3	ASSRAVAGSTDTQY
TRBV5-1	TRBJ2-7	ASSSGLADYEQY
TRBV6-1	TRBJ2-2	ASSEVAGANTGELF
TRBV10-3	TRBJ2-1	AISDSYNEQF
TRBV7-7	TRBJ2-2	ASSSQGDGELF
TRBV7-9	TRBJ2-5	ASSLRGRGQETQY
TRBV6-5	TRBJ2-5	ATRDRQETQY
TRBV5-6	TRBJ2-1	ASSLLGTGFYNEQF
TRBV7-3	TRBJ2-1	ASSLSLGQGDEQF
TRBV12-3/TRBV12-4	TRBJ1-1	ASSDRYREAF
TRBV12-3/TRBV12-4	TRBJ1-2	ASRGTENYGYT
TRBV6-4	TRBJ2-2	ASKGQVGTGELF
TRBV10-2	TRBJ2-1	ASKTSGIYNEQF
TRBV12-3/TRBV12-4	TRBJ1-3	ASSPMDRNTIY
TRBV7-8	TRBJ1-1	ASSSEGQTMNTEAF
TRBV7-9	TRBJ1-5	ASSARQGIDQPQH
TRBV19	TRBJ2-5	ASSIQASGVQETQY
TRBV12-5	TRBJ1-5	ASGLVQGLPNQPQH
TRBV9	TRBJ2-3	ASSVVPRTGTAVTDTQY
TRBV11-3	TRBJ2-7	ASRPEGGPAYEQY
TRBV7-9	TRBJ1-1	ASSLEATTEAF
TRBV28	TRBJ1-1	ASSLRGAEAF